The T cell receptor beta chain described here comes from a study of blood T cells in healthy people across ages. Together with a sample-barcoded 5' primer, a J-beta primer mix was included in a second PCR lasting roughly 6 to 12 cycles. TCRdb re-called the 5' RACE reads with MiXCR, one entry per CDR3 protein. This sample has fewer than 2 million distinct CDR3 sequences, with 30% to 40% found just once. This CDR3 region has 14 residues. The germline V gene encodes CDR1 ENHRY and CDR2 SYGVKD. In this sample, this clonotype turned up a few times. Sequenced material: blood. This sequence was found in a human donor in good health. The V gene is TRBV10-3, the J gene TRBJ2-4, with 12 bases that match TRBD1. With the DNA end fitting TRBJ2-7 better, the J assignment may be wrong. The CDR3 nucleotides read TGTGCCTCCAACCGCGGGACAGGGGGCAACGAGCAGTACTTC. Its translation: CASNRGTGGNEQYF.